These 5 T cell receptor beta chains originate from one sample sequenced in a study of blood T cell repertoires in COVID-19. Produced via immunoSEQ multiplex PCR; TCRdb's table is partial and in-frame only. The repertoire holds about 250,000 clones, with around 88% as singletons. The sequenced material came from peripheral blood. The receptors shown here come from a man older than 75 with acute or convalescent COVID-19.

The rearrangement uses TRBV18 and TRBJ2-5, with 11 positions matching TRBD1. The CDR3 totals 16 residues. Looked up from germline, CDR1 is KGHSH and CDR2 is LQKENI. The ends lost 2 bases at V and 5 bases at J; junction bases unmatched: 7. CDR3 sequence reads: CASSPSPGTGGETQYF. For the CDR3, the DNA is TGTGCCAGCTCACCAAGTCCCGGGACAGGGGGGGAGACCCAGTACTTC.

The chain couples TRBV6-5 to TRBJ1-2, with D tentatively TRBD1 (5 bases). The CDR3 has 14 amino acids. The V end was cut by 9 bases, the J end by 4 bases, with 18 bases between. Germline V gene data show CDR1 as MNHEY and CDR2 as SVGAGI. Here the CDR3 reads CASSGGKRSYGYTF. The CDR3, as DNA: TGTGCCAGTTCGGGGGGGAAACGAAGCTATGGCTACACCTTC.

CDR3 coding DNA: TGCGCCAGCAGCTTACCCTCCGAAGCGACGGTAACCTACGAGCAGTACTTC. Residues: CASSLPSEATVTYEQYF. J is TRBJ2-7 and V is TRBV5-1; D remains ambiguous. V was trimmed by 2 bases and J by 2 bases, leaving 20 bases between them. Germline CDR1 is SGHRS and CDR2 is YFSETQ. CDR3 length: 17 amino acids.

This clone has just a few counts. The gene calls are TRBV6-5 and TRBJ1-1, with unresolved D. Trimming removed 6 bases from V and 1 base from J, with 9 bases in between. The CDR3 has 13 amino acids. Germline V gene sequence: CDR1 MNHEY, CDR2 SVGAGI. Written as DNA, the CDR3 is TGTGCCAGCAGGTCCACAACGAACACTGAAGCTTTCTTT. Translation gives CASRSTTNTEAFF.

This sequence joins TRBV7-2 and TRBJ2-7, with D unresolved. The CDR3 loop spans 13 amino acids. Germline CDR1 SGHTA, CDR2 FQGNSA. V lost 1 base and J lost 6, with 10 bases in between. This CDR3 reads CASSLGPNPEQYF. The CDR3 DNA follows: TGTGCCAGCAGCTTAGGTCCAAATCCCGAGCAGTACTTC. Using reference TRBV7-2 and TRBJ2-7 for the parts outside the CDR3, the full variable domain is GAGVSQSPSNKVTEKGKDVELRCDPISGHTALYWYRQSLGQGLEFLIYFQGNSAPDKSGLPSDRFSAERTGGSVSTLTIQRTQQEDSAVYLCASSLGPNPEQYFGPGTRLTVT.